A selection of T cell receptor beta chains follows, all from one sample in a study of blood T cell repertoires in COVID-19. The protocol was immunoSEQ multiplex PCR, while the TCRdb copy is restricted to in-frame clones and leaves out a portion. This table holds 200,000 to 300,000 clones, over 80% found once. Input material: PBMCs or T cells enriched from blood (not recorded which). The origin of the receptors is a woman aged 40 to 50 who had been exposed to COVID-19. Both conserved end residues are part of each CDR3. A D gene is named only where the DNA matches it firmly. The listing skips clone size in some rows; elsewhere it reads once, few, many or a size class.

V: TRBV7-9
D: -
J: TRBJ1-1
size: -
CDR3: CASSLVVGQAQAFF

V: TRBV5-1
D: TRBD1
J: TRBJ1-2
size: -
CDR3: CASSLGGAGGYTF

V: TRBV3-1/TRBV3-2
D: TRBD1
J: TRBJ1-1
size: -
CDR3: CASSQGTGTEAFF

V: TRBV4-1
D: -
J: TRBJ1-6
size: -
CDR3: CASSSTTRDRGGRSPLHF

V: TRBV3-1/TRBV3-2
D: -
J: TRBJ2-3
size: -
CDR3: CASSQDPAGSFDDTQYF

V: TRBV15
D: -
J: TRBJ2-6
size: -
CDR3: CATSVRAGANVLTF

V: TRBV28
D: -
J: TRBJ1-4
size: -
CDR3: CASSLAGSATNEKLFF

V: TRBV19
D: TRBD1
J: TRBJ2-7
size: -
CDR3: CASRYRGSGQSYEQYF

V: TRBV4-1
D: -
J: TRBJ1-5
size: once
CDR3: CASSQDTRGSPQHF

V: TRBV3-1/TRBV3-2
D: TRBD1
J: TRBJ1-3
size: -
CDR3: CASSPGQAGNTIYF

V: TRBV12-3/TRBV12-4
D: TRBD1
J: TRBJ2-2
size: -
CDR3: CASRTGESGELFF